One sample yielded the 14 T cell receptor beta chains listed below, sequenced in a study of cytomegalovirus exposure and HLA in healthy donors. The primer mix had 60 Vbeta and 13 Jbeta primers. Generated by immunoSEQ multiplex PCR, the TCRdb table keeps only in-frame clones and is missing some. The sample lists about 140,000 clones, about 80% occurring once. The sequenced material came from PBMCs. The origin of the receptors is a man between 25 and 39 years old in good health and CMV-seropositive.

This clone has just a few counts. The J gene is TRBJ1-1, the V gene TRBV7-9; tentatively, D is TRBD1 (5 bases). There are 14 residues in the CDR3. The germline V and J ends were trimmed by 3 bases and 5 bases, with 13 bases remaining between them. Germline CDR1 and CDR2: SEHNR and FQNEAQ (reference sequence). The CDR3 sequence is CASSFSGTETEAFF. In nucleotides, the CDR3 is TGTGCCAGCAGCTTCTCCGGGACTGAAACTGAAGCTTTCTTT.

The chain joins TRBV7-8 to TRBJ2-7; D is ambiguous. Germline V CDR1 and CDR2: SGHVS, FQNEAQ. CDR3 length: 16 residues. The V and J ends lost 1 base and 0 bases respectively, with 13 bases between them. The CDR3 DNA follows: TGTGCCAGCAGCTTAGACCCAGCGCCCAGCTCCTACGAGCAGTACTTC. Its protein product is CASSLDPAPSSYEQYF.

The chain has TRBV28 and TRBJ2-1; 7 bases align to TRBD1. There are 15 residues in the CDR3. J lost 9 bases, V lost 5 bases, and 13 bases had no gene match. CDR1 and CDR2 (germline): MDHEN, SYDVKM. CDR3 in DNA: TGTGCCAGCAGTACTCCGGGACAGTCCACCCTTGAGCAGTTCTTC. Its protein product is CASSTPGQSTLEQFF.

The chain couples TRBV6-5 to TRBJ2-1; 8 bases are a match to TRBD1. This CDR3 has 15 amino acids. Germline V gene lookup returns CDR1 MNHEY and CDR2 SVGAGI. Unmatched junction bases numbered 12, after V lost 8 bases and J lost 6 bases. CDR3 bases: TGTGCCAGCTCACTGCCCGGGACAGGTTCCAATGAGCAGTTCTTC. It is translated as CASSLPGTGSNEQFF.

This sequence joins TRBV27 and TRBJ1-1, with D possibly matching TRBD1 (5 bases). Looked up from germline, CDR1 is MNHEY and CDR2 is SMNVEV (reference sequence). The ends were cut back, 4 bases at V and 0 bases at J, with 6 bases in the middle. The CDR3 sequence is 13 residues long. For the CDR3, the DNA is TGTGCCAGCAGTTCCAGGGTGAACACTGAAGCTTTCTTT. Translation: CASSSRVNTEAFF.

The chain carries TRBV5-4 and TRBJ1-3; D not resolved. Germline CDR1 is SGHNT and CDR2 is YYREEE (reference sequence). V gave up 0 bases and J gave up 4 bases, with 11 bases separating them. This CDR3 region has 15 residues. The DNA of the CDR3 is TGTGCCAGCAGCTTGGAGGCCGAGGAGGGAAACACCATATATTTT. This codes for CASSLEAEEGNTIYF.

The chain couples TRBV7-8 to TRBJ2-7, with a tentative D call TRBD1 (6 bases). Germline CDR1 is SGHVS and CDR2 is FQNEAQ. This CDR3 has 15 residues. Trimming took off 1 base at V and 3 bases at J, with 13 bases between the two ends. CDR3 in DNA: TGTGCCAGCAGCTTAGGGCAGGGGCTTCACTACGAGCAGTACTTC. Residues: CASSLGQGLHYEQYF.

V gene TRBV28 combines with J gene TRBJ2-5; 8 nucleotides align to TRBD2. The trim removed 2 bases at V and 5 bases at J, leaving 4 bases unmatched. The CDR3 is 14 residues long. Germline assignment: CDR1 MDHEN and CDR2 SYDVKM. CDR3 bases: TGTGCCAGCAGTTTACTAGCGGGCCGGGAGACCCAGTACTTC. Its protein product is CASSLLAGRETQYF. The full variable domain, its missing parts supplied by reference TRBV28 and TRBJ2-5, is DVKVTQSSRYLVKRTGEKVFLECVQDMDHENMFWYRQDPGLGLRLIYFSYDVKMKEKGDIPEGYSVSREKKERFSLILESASTNQTSMYLCASSLLAGRETQYFGPGTRLLVL.

The gene calls are TRBV19 and TRBJ2-1; D is possibly TRBD2 (5 bases). Trimming pared 1 base from V and 3 bases from J, leaving 13 bases between. CDR3 length equals 16 residues. Germline V gives CDR1 LNHDA, CDR2 SQIVND (reference sequence). The CDR3 DNA reads TGTGCCAGTAGTATAGTAGGACTTCTCAGCTACAATGAGCAGTTCTTC. This sequence encodes CASSIVGLLSYNEQFF. Complete variable domain (other parts from reference TRBV19 and TRBJ2-1): DGGITQSPKYLFRKEGQNVTLSCEQNLNHDAMYWYRQDPGQGLRLIYYSQIVNDFQKGDIAEGYSVSREKKESFPLTVTSAQKNPTAFYLCASSIVGLLSYNEQFFGPGTRLTVL.

The chain employs TRBV28 and TRBJ2-7, with no clear D. The germline V gene encodes CDR1 MDHEN and CDR2 SYDVKM. Trimming removed 5 bases at V and 4 bases at J, with 6 bases between. CDR3 length equals 11 residues. The CDR3: CASSLAYEQYF. Written as DNA, the CDR3 is TGTGCCAGCAGTCTCGCGTACGAGCAGTACTTC.

In this sample, this clone turned up once. The V and J genes are TRBV6-5 and TRBJ1-4, with a possible D match to TRBD1 (6 bases). Germline loops: CDR1 MNHEY, CDR2 SVGAGI. V gave up 2 bases and J gave up 4 bases, with 8 bases separating them. The CDR3 is 14 amino acids. The CDR3 DNA reads as TGTGCCAGCAGTTACACAGGGATTAATGAAAAACTGTTTTTT. This encodes CASSYTGINEKLFF.

The chain couples TRBV30 to TRBJ2-7, with D tentatively TRBD2 (5 bases). From germline, CDR1 is GTSNPN and CDR2 SVGIG (reference sequence). V gave up 3 bases and J gave up 6 bases, with 18 bases separating them. This CDR3 contains 14 residues. Written as DNA, the CDR3 is TGTGCCTGGAGCGCGACCGGGGTTGCAGGCGAGCAGTACTTC. Its protein is CAWSATGVAGEQYF.

This rearrangement joins TRBV28 to TRBJ2-1; TRBD1 aligns across 7 bases. CDR1 is MDHEN, CDR2 SYDVKM, per germline. The junction had 7 bases not matched to a gene; V was cut back by 6 bases and J by 8 bases. The CDR3 extends over 13 amino acids. CDR3 in amino acids: CASSPPGTDEQFF. As DNA, the CDR3 is TGTGCCAGCAGCCCCCCCGGGACAGATGAGCAGTTCTTC.

The rearrangement uses TRBV11-3 and TRBJ2-3, with 8 bases aligning to TRBD2. Trimming removed 5 bases from V and 1 base from J; junction bases left unmatched: 5. There are 15 residues in the CDR3. Germline CDR1 is SGHNT and CDR2 is YENEEA. CDR3 protein: CASSARGGRTDTQYF. The CDR3 DNA sequence: TGTGCCAGCAGCGCCCGGGGGGGCCGCACAGATACGCAGTATTTT.